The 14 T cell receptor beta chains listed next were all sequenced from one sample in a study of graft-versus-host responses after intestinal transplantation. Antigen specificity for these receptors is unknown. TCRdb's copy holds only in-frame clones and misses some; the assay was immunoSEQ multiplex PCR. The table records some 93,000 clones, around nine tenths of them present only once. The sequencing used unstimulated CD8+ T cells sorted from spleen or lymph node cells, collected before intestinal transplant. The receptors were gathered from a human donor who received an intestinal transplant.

CDR3 sequence (DNA): TGTGCCACCAGCAGAGACAGGGGGAACACTGAAGCTTTCTTT. This translates into CATSRDRGNTEAFF. The chain combines TRBV15 with TRBJ1-1, with a possible D match to TRBD1 (6 bases). The CDR3 runs 14 residues. V gave up 0 bases and J gave up 1 base, with 6 bases separating them. The V gene's germline CDR1 is LNHNV and CDR2 YYDKDF (reference sequence).

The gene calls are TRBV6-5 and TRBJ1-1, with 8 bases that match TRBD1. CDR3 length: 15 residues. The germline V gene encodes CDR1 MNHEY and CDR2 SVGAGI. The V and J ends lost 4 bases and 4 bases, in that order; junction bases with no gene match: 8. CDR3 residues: CASSLNRGVGTEAFF. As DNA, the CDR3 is TGTGCCAGCAGTTTAAACAGGGGGGTTGGCACTGAAGCTTTCTTT.

The DNA for the CDR3 is TGCGCCAGCAGCCAAGAAGGACCGGGGTGTGGCTACACCTTC. Its translation: CASSQEGPGCGYTF. The chain couples TRBV4-3 to TRBJ1-2, with D unresolved. The CDR3 spans 14 residues. Trimming cost V 0 bases and J 7 bases, with 12 bases left between them. Germline CDR1 reads LGHNA; CDR2 reads YSLEER.

Here the CDR3 reads CASSYRDRGINNEQFF. CDR3 nucleotide sequence: TGTGCCAGCAGTTACCGGGACAGGGGGATAAATAATGAGCAGTTCTTC. The V call is TRBV6-5, the J call TRBJ2-1, with 11 bases lining up with TRBD1. Germline values: CDR1 MNHEY, CDR2 SVGAGI. The CDR3 is made up of 16 amino acids. The V segment lost 2 bases and the J segment 7 bases; nucleotides outside the gene matches: 7.

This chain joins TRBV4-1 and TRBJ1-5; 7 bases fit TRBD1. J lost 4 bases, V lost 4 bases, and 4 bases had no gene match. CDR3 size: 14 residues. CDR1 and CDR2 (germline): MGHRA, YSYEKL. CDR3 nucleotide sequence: TGCGCCAGCAGCCCACAACAGGGGAATCAGCCCCAGCATTTT. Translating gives CASSPQQGNQPQHF.

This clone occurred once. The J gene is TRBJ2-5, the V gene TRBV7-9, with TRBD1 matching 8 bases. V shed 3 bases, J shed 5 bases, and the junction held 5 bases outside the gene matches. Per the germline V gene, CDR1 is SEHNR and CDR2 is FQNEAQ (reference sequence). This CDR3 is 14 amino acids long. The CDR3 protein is CASSFLTGDETQYF. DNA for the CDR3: TGTGCCAGCAGCTTCCTGACAGGGGATGAGACCCAGTACTTC.

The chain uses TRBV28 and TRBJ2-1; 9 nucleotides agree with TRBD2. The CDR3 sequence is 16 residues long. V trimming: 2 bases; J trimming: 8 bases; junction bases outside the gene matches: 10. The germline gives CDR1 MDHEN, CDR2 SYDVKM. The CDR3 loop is CASSLPLSGSADEQFF. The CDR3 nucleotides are TGTGCCAGCAGTTTACCCCTTAGCGGGAGCGCCGATGAGCAGTTCTTC. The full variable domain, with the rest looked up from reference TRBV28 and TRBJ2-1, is DVKVTQSSRYLVKRTGEKVFLECVQDMDHENMFWYRQDPGLGLRLIYFSYDVKMKEKGDIPEGYSVSREKKERFSLILESASTNQTSMYLCASSLPLSGSADEQFFGPGTRLTVL.

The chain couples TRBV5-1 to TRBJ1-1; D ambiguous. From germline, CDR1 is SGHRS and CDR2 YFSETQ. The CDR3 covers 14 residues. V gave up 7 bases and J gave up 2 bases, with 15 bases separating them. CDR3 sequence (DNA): TGCGCCAGCTCGGGAACAGTGGGCAACACTGAAGCTTTCTTT. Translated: CASSGTVGNTEAFF.

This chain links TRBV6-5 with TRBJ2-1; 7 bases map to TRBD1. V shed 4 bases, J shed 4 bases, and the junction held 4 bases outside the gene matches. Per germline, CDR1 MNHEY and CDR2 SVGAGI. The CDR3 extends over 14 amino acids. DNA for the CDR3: TGTGCCAGCAGTTGGGACAGCATTTACAATGAGCAGTTCTTC. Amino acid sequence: CASSWDSIYNEQFF.

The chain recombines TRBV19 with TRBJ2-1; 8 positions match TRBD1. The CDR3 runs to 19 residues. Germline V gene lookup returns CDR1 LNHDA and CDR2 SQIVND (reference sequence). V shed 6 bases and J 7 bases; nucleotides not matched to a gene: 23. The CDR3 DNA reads TGTGCCAGTAGCAACCCCCGGGCAGGGACAGGTCGCCCGGGGAATGAGCAGTTCTTC. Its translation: CASSNPRAGTGRPGNEQFF.

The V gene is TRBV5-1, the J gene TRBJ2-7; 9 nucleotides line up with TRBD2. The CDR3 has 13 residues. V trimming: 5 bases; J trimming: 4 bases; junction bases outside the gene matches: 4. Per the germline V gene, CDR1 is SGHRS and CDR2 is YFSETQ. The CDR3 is CASRGLAGYEQYF. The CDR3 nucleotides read TGCGCCAGCAGAGGTCTAGCGGGGTACGAGCAGTACTTC. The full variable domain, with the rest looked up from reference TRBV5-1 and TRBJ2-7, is KAGVTQTPRYLIKTRGQQVTLSCSPISGHRSVSWYQQTPGQGLQFLFEYFSETQRNKGNFPGRFSGRQFSNSRSEMNVSTLELGDSALYLCASRGLAGYEQYFGPGTRLTVT.

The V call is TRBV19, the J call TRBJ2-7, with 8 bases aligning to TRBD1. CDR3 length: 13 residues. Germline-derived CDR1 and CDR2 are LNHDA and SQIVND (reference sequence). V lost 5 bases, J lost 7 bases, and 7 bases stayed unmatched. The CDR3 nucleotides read TGTGCCAGTAGTTTGGGACAGGCTGGAGAGCAGTACTTC. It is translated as CASSLGQAGEQYF. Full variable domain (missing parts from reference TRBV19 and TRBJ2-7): DGGITQSPKYLFRKEGQNVTLSCEQNLNHDAMYWYRQDPGQGLRLIYYSQIVNDFQKGDIAEGYSVSREKKESFPLTVTSAQKNPTAFYLCASSLGQAGEQYFGPGTRLTVT.

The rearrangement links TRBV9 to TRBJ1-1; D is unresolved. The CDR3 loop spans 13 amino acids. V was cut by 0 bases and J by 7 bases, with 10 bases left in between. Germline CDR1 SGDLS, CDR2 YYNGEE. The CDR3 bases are TGTGCCAGCAGCGTAGAATTGGCAGATGAAGCTTTCTTT. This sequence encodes CASSVELADEAFF. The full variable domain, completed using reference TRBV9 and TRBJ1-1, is DSGVTQTPKHLITATGQRVTLRCSPRSGDLSVYWYQQSLDQGLQFLIQYYNGEERAKGNILERFSAQQFPDLHSELNLSSLELGDSALYFCASSVELADEAFFGQGTRLTVV.

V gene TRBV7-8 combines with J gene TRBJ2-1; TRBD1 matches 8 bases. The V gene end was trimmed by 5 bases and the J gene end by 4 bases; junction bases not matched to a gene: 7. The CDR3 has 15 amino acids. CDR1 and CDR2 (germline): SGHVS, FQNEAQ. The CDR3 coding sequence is TGTGCCAGCAGCCAAGGACAGGGCGAGTACAATGAGCAGTTCTTC. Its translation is CASSQGQGEYNEQFF.